This T cell receptor beta chain was observed in a study of shared clonotypes between healthy human individuals. When replicate PCRs were run on sorted subsets, they used 150 to 200 ng DNA, around 33,000 T cell genomes. Sequencing used immunoSEQ multiplex PCR; TCRdb keeps in-frame clones, though not all of them. The sample comprises 2 million to 3 million clones, 93% of which are singletons, and around 0.37% rests with the top ten. The study's findings and limits: Clonotypes shared by all four sorted-subset donors had higher generation probabilities than non-shared clonotypes.

With respect to this clone: Its antigen remains unidentified.

The CDR3 is 15 amino acids. The germline V gene has CDR1 SGHTA and CDR2 FQGNSA. Trimming took 8 bases from V and 8 from J; bases not matched to a gene: 11. The chain uses TRBV7-2 and TRBJ2-3, with 12 bases identical to TRBD2. The receptor was isolated from a man aged 18-30 years in good health. Some clones in this sample may be carry-over from other donors' samples. Sequenced sample: naive CD4+ T cells from PBMCs. As to subset: CD45RA+ positively selected. In DNA, the CDR3 is TGTGCCAGCCCTCCGCTAGCGGGAGGGCAAGGTACGCAGTATTTT. Its translation is CASPPLAGGQGTQYF.